The 2 T cell receptor beta chains below all came from one sample that was sequenced in a study of T cell clones after liver transplantation. Profiled with immunoSEQ multiplex PCR; TCRdb holds only in-frame clones, not every one. Of roughly 8,100 clones in the sample, roughly 80% were seen once. This specimen was CD8+ T cells from blood, taken before liver transplant. The origin of the receptors is a human donor who received a liver transplant.

The chain is built from TRBV19 and TRBJ1-2, with 7 nucleotides matching TRBD1. The CDR3 consists of 16 residues. CDR1 LNHDA and CDR2 SQIVND come from the germline V gene (reference sequence). V gave up 6 bases and J gave up 7 bases; unmatched junction bases: 17. In DNA form, the CDR3 reads TGTGCCAGTAGCCTCACTTTCCCGACAGGGAACATTGGCTACACCTTC. It codes for CASSLTFPTGNIGYTF.

The CDR3 DNA sequence: TGCGCCAGCAGTGATCTAGGGGCAAATCAGCCCCAGCATTTT. It translates to CASSDLGANQPQHF. This chain links TRBV10-2 with TRBJ1-5, with D possibly TRBD1 on 5 matching bases. With 3 bases removed from V and 4 bases from J, the gap between germline ends came to 10 bases. The germline gives CDR1 WSHSY, CDR2 SAAADI. The CDR3 spans 14 residues.